The source of this T cell receptor (beta chain) is a study of radiation and T cells in renal cell carcinoma. Documented time point: baseline pretreatment blood. As to treatment: 15 Gy SBRT to primary tumor, nephrectomy 4 weeks later. CDR3 length equals 14 residues. Looked up from germline, CDR1 is LGHNT and CDR2 is FRNRAP. V lost 6 bases to trimming and J lost 12 bases, with 21 bases between them. Assay used: immunoSEQ multiplex PCR; TCRdb lists only in-frame clones, some missing. Among about 22,000 clones, 70% to 80% were seen once, and the ten largest hold around 42%. This specimen was blood, taken from a patient whose treatment included radiotherapy and nephrectomy. The chain is built from TRBV12-5 and TRBJ2-1, with no clear D. The clonotype was recovered from a man in his 60s with renal cell carcinoma. This CDR3 is CASGPPDRRKGQFF. The DNA of the CDR3 is TGTGCTAGTGGCCCTCCCGACCGACGGAAAGGGCAGTTCTTC.